A single sample gave rise to the 6 T cell receptor beta chains below, sequenced in a study of T-cell memory formation after mild COVID-19. TCRdb called the 5' RACE reads again in MiXCR, with one record for every CDR3 protein. The table includes about 560,000 distinct CDR3 sequences, less than 25% detected once. The sequencing input was PBMCs or a T cell subset sorted from them (not recorded which). Receptors originate from an adult woman who had mild COVID-19 (a few samples of this study predate the infection). Cell type and time point are not known.

The table lists this clonotype with a few counts. For the CDR3, the DNA is TGTGCCTGGAGTGTACGAGTCGGTAGGAGCAATACGCAGTATTTT. Translation: CAWSVRVGRSNTQYF. J is TRBJ2-3 and V is TRBV30; D is uncertain. This CDR3 comprises 15 residues. Per germline, CDR1 GTSNPN and CDR2 SVGIG (reference sequence). The V gene lost 0 bases and the J gene lost 7 bases, with 17 bases spanning the gap. Based on the CDR3 plus reference TRBV30 and TRBJ2-3, the full variable domain is SQTIHQWPATLVQPVGSPLSLECTVEGTSNPNLYWYRQAAGRGLQLLFYSVGIGQISSEVPQNLSASRPQDRQFILSSKKLLLSDSGFYLCAWSVRVGRSNTQYFGPGTRLTVL.

This clonotype was seen only a few times. The CDR3 nucleotides read TGTGCCAGCAGTTGGTATGGACAGGGGCACCGGGGTGAGCAGTTCTTC. Translation gives CASSWYGQGHRGEQFF. The J gene is TRBJ2-1, the V gene TRBV6-2 or TRBV6-3, with 9 bases lining up with TRBD1. The CDR3 runs to 16 residues. Looked up from germline, CDR1 is MNHEY and CDR2 is SVGEGT. V trimming: 4 bases; J trimming: 9 bases; junction bases outside the gene matches: 13.

This clonotype was detected only a few times. This chain links TRBV7-2 with TRBJ2-5; no reliable D call. V gave up 5 bases and J gave up 4 bases, with 17 bases separating them. The germline gives CDR1 SGHTA, CDR2 FQGNSA. This CDR3 region has 15 residues. The CDR3 nucleotides are TGTGCCAGCAGCAAGGATCTCTACCAGGCAGAGACCCAGTACTTC. Translating it yields CASSKDLYQAETQYF.

This clonotype was seen only a few times. This chain links TRBV24-1 with TRBJ2-5; D unresolved. The germline V gene has CDR1 KGHDR and CDR2 SFDVKD. CDR3 length equals 14 residues. Trimming took 4 bases from V and 3 from J, leaving 11 bases between them. The CDR3 region is CATSDPGRKETQYF. The CDR3 DNA reads as TGTGCCACCAGTGACCCGGGTAGAAAAGAGACCCAGTACTTC.

This clonotype was seen only a few times. This chain joins TRBV29-1 and TRBJ2-5; D may be TRBD1 or TRBD2 (6 bases each). The germline CDR1 and CDR2 sequences are SQVTM and ANQGSEA. The CDR3 is 14 amino acids. V was cut by 2 bases and J by 4 bases, with 14 bases left in between. The CDR3 reads CSVERVGGRETQYF. The CDR3 DNA sequence: TGCAGCGTTGAAAGGGTAGGGGGGCGAGAGACCCAGTACTTC.

In its sample, this clonotype was seen many times. The chain has TRBV24-1 and TRBJ2-3, with D possibly being TRBD1 or TRBD2 (6 bases each). Per the germline V gene, CDR1 is KGHDR and CDR2 is SFDVKD. The CDR3 consists of 14 residues. Trimming cost V 5 bases and J 0 bases, with 8 bases left between them. The CDR3 region has the DNA TGTGCCACCAGTGGGAGGGGGAGCACAGATACGCAGTATTTT. Protein product: CATSGRGSTDTQYF.